The clone carrying this T cell receptor (beta chain) was counted ten times or more. This specimen belongs to a study of human T cells and chemical hapten exposure. Study-level background: An area of 2 cm by less than 2.5 cm on upper inner arm skin received 2% DPC for sensitization.

TCRdb re-derived calls from the RACE reads in MiXCR, one entry per CDR3 protein. This table has around 120,000 distinct CDR3 sequences, around 10% appearing once. Regarding time point: patch test 1, 2 weeks after DPC sensitization. Treatment reported: therapeutic diphenylcyclopropenone sensitization with weekly scalp DPC. CDR1 is SGHTA and CDR2 is FQGNSA in the germline V gene. V lost 5 bases, J lost 9 bases, and 13 bases lay in between. This CDR3 is 12 amino acids long. This clonotype was obtained from a woman aged 40 to 49 with alopecia areata. Some clones in this sample may be carry-over from other donors' samples. This material consisted of whole blood, taken in connection with sensitization to the hapten diphenylcyclopropenone (DPC). The rearrangement uses TRBV7-2 and TRBJ1-2; D may be TRBD1 (5 bases). CDR3 in DNA: TGTGCCAGCAGCACAGGACTGGACAGCTACACCTTC. It yields the protein CASSTGLDSYTF. The variable domain in full, completed from reference TRBV7-2 and TRBJ1-2, reads GAGVSQSPSNKVTEKGKDVELRCDPISGHTALYWYRQSLGQGLEFLIYFQGNSAPDKSGLPSDRFSAERTGGSVSTLTIQRTQQEDSAVYLCASSTGLDSYTFGSGTRLTVV.